The 3 T cell receptor beta chains below all came from one sample that was sequenced in a study of beta chain features in type 1 diabetes. Study-wide results and caveats: TCRB CDR3s were moderately but significantly shorter in Type 1 diabetes patients in all four CD4+ subsets.

These receptors' targets are unknown. Reverse transcribing all isolated RNA meant expressed TCRB transcripts were sequenced. Generated by immunoSEQ multiplex PCR, the TCRdb table keeps only in-frame clones and is missing some. The data show 120,000 or so clones, 15% to 20% seen once. The specimen was central memory CD4+ T cells from blood. Receptors originate from a man aged 18 to 29 with type 1 diabetes.

This clone was observed a few times. This chain connects TRBV7-2 to TRBJ2-1; D is perhaps TRBD1 or TRBD2 (5 bases each). CDR1 SGHTA and CDR2 FQGNSA come from the germline V gene. The CDR3 runs 12 residues. Trimming shortened V by 2 bases and J by 14 bases, and 13 bases separated the two germline ends. The CDR3 region is CASSLLGTNKFF. Written as DNA, the CDR3 is TGTGCCAGCAGCTTACTCGGGACGAATAAGTTCTTC.

The chain uses TRBV6-1 and TRBJ1-2; D is unresolved. CDR3 length equals 14 residues. V gave up 3 bases and J gave up 0 bases, with 8 bases separating them. From germline, CDR1 is MNHNS and CDR2 SASEGT. The CDR3 bases are TGTGCCAGCAGTGAGGCAGTAACTAACTATGGCTACACCTTC. It is translated as CASSEAVTNYGYTF.

The chain carries TRBV7-2 and TRBJ2-1; D not certain. CDR3 size: 14 residues. The germline V and J ends were trimmed by 3 bases and 5 bases, with 11 bases remaining between them. Germline V gene lookup returns CDR1 SGHTA and CDR2 FQGNSA. CDR3 region: CASSFQGYDNEQFF. The CDR3 DNA reads TGTGCCAGCAGCTTTCAAGGATATGACAATGAGCAGTTCTTC. The whole variable domain, remainder taken from reference TRBV7-2 and TRBJ2-1, is GAGVSQSPSNKVTEKGKDVELRCDPISGHTALYWYRQSLGQGLEFLIYFQGNSAPDKSGLPSDRFSAERTGGSVSTLTIQRTQQEDSAVYLCASSFQGYDNEQFFGPGTRLTVL.